This T cell receptor (beta chain) was observed in a study of post-analysis software for immune sequencing data. In the study overall: The patients showed relapsing-remitting, secondary progressive and progressive-relapsing multiple sclerosis courses.

This clonotype was observed a single time. Its specificity is unknown. The CDR3 loop spans 15 amino acids. TCR beta cDNA libraries included unique molecular identifiers. Using its own MiXCR run on the PCR reads, TCRdb lists one record per CDR3 protein. The table lists approximately 690,000 distinct CDR3 sequences, approximately 60% of them singletons. Study-level results: Five or six TRBV segments, including TRBV5-6, TRBV5-1 and TRBV20-1, were more frequent in patients than controls.

The source is a girl aged 2-10 years with multiple sclerosis. The sequencing sample was made of blood. The rearrangement links TRBV12-3 or TRBV12-4 to TRBJ2-7; TRBD2 aligns across 11 bases. Judging by the DNA end, TRBJ2-5 fits better; the J call may be wrong. DNA for the CDR3: TGTGCCAGCAGTCTTAGCGGGGGGGCCCCCGAGACCCAGTACTTC. Protein product: CASSLSGGAPETQYF.